Below, 6 T cell receptor beta chains from the same sample are listed, as sequenced in a study of cytomegalovirus exposure and HLA in healthy donors. PCR amplification relied on 60 Vbeta primers (plus 13 Jbeta primers). Measured with immunoSEQ multiplex PCR; TCRdb has only the in-frame clones, and not every one. The repertoire holds about 190,000 clones, just under 75% seen once, with 3% to 3.5% in the top ten. The sample taken for sequencing was PBMCs. The receptors originated from a woman in her 30s in good health and CMV-seropositive.

This clone came up once. The chain carries TRBV10-2 and TRBJ2-1; no firm D call. The V gene lost 2 bases and the J gene lost 7 bases, with 6 bases spanning the gap. The length of the CDR3 is 12 residues. Germline CDR1 reads WSHSY; CDR2 reads SAAADI. The CDR3 DNA sequence: TGCGCCAGCAGTGAGGGCGGAAATGAGCAGTTCTTC. It is translated as CASSEGGNEQFF.

This clone was detected only a few times. The gene calls are TRBV19 and TRBJ2-1; D not certain. From germline, CDR1 is LNHDA and CDR2 SQIVND (reference sequence). There are 13 residues in the CDR3. V was clipped by 5 bases and J by 4 bases, with 9 bases between them. DNA of the CDR3: TGTGCCAGTAGTCCTCTCTTATACAATGAGCAGTTCTTC. Encoded protein: CASSPLLYNEQFF.

CDR3 sequence reads: CATNGGFSNQPQHF. CDR3 nucleotide sequence: TGCGCCACAAATGGGGGGTTTAGCAATCAGCCCCAGCATTTT. The rearrangement uses TRBV10-2 and TRBJ1-5, with a tentative D call TRBD1 (5 bases). With 10 bases removed from V and 0 bases from J, the gap between germline ends came to 13 bases. This CDR3 has 14 residues. Germline values: CDR1 WSHSY, CDR2 SAAADI.

V gene TRBV11-2 combines with J gene TRBJ1-4; 9 bases match TRBD1. The CDR3 has 15 residues. Trimming cost V 0 bases and J 8 bases; bases outside gene matches: 4. CDR1 is SGHAT and CDR2 is FQNNGV in the germline V gene. The DNA of the CDR3 is TGTGCCAGCAGCTTAGAACAGGGGGCGGGGGAAAAACTGTTTTTT. It encodes CASSLEQGAGEKLFF.

V gene TRBV15 combines with J gene TRBJ2-5; D is perhaps TRBD1 (6 bases). Trimming cost V 3 bases and J 11 bases, with 19 bases left between them. The germline gives CDR1 LNHNV, CDR2 YYDKDF (reference sequence). This CDR3 comprises 14 residues. The CDR3 DNA is TGTGCCACCAGCAGCTATCTAGGGGGTTATGAGCAGTACTTC. Its translation is CATSSYLGGYEQYF.

The chain employs TRBV9 and TRBJ1-1; maybe TRBD1 (5 bases). The CDR3 sequence is 14 residues long. V was clipped by 4 bases and J by 8 bases, with 18 bases between them. Germline CDR1 is SGDLS and CDR2 is YYNGEE. This chain's CDR3 is CASSRSGTPGEAFF. The CDR3 DNA is TGTGCCAGCAGCCGTAGCGGGACTCCCGGGGAAGCTTTCTTT.